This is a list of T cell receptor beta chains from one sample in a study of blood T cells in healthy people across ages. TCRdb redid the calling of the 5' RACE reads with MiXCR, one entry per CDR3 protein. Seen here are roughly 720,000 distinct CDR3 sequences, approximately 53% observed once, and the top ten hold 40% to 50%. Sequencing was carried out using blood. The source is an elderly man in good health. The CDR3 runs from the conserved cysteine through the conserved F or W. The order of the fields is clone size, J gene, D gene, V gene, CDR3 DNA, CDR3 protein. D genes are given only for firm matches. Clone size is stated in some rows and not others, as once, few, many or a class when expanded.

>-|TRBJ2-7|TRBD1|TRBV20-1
TGCAGTGCTTTCTACCGGACAGGGTCCTACGAGCAGTACTTC
CSAFYRTGSYEQYF
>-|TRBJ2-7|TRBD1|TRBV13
TGTGCCAGCACCCGGGACAGGGGAAACGAGCAGTACTTC
CASTRDRGNEQYF
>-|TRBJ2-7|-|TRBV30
TGTGCCTGGAGTGCCGCGCCGACCTACGAGCAGTACTTC
CAWSAAPTYEQYF
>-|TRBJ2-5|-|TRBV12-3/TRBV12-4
TGTGCCAGCAAAGGCAGGGAGACCCAGTACTTC
CASKGRETQYF
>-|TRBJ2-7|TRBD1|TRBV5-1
TGCGCCAGCACCCCGGACAGGAACTCCTACGAGCAGTACTTC
CASTPDRNSYEQYF
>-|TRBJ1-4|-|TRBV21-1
TGTGCCAGCAGAACAAGGGATGAGACAGCTAATGAAAAACTGTTTTTT
CASRTRDETANEKLFF
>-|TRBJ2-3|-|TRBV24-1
TGTGCCACCAGTGACAGGACTAGCACAGATACGCAGTATTTT
CATSDRTSTDTQYF
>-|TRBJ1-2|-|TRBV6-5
TGTGCCAGCAGACGACAGAACCTCTACACCTTC
CASRRQNLYTF
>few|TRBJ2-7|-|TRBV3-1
TGTGCCAGCAGCCAAGCCCCCCCCGGGGCTATTACGTACTTC
CASSQAPPGAITYF
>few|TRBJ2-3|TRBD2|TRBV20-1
TGCAGTGCTTGGCGGGAGCGGCGCACAGATACGCAGTATTTT
CSAWRERRTDTQYF
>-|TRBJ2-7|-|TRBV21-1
TGTGCCAGCAGGACGGGAGCGGGATTTGCCTACGAGCAGTACTTC
CASRTGAGFAYEQYF
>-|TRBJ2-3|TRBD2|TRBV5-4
TGTGCCAGCAGCCCCCCGGGACTAGCGGGAGGCACCTTTAGCACAGATACGCAGTATTTT
CASSPPGLAGGTFSTDTQYF
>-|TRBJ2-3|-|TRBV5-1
TGCGCCAGCAGCTTGGAGGCGGCAAGTAGCACAGATACGCAGTATTTT
CASSLEAASSTDTQYF
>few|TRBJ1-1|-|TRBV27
TGTGCCAGCAGTTTAACTGAGGCGAACACTGAAGCTTTCTTT
CASSLTEANTEAFF
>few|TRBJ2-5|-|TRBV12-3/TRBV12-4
TGTGCCAGCAGTTTAGAAGGCAGTCGGGAGACCCAGTACTTC
CASSLEGSRETQYF
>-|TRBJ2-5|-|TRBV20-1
TGCAGTGCTAGCAGGGGAGAAGAGACCCAGTACTTC
CSASRGEETQYF
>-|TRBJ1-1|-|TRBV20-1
TGCAGTGCTAGAGTGGCAGGGCACATGAACACTGAAGCTTTCTTT
CSARVAGHMNTEAFF
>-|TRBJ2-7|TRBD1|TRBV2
TGTGCCAGCAGTGAACCTCGGAAGGACAGGAGACCCGAGCAGTACTTC
CASSEPRKDRRPEQYF
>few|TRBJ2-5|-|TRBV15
TGTGCCACCAGCAGAGATCTCGGGACAGTCCAACGGGGGGAGGAGACCCAGTACTTC
CATSRDLGTVQRGEETQYF
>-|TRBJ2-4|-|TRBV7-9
TGTGCCAGCAGCTTGGTGGACCCCCGTAGGGAGCAGTACTTC
CASSLVDPRREQYF
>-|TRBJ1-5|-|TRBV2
TGTGCCAGCAGTAGGGAGACAGGTAGCAATCAGCCCCAGCATTTT
CASSRETGSNQPQHF
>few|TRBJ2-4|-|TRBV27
TGTGCCAGCAGTACACCCTACGGTCTAGCCAAAAACATTCAGTACTTC
CASSTPYGLAKNIQYF
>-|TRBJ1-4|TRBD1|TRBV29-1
TGCAGCGTCAGACAGGGGGCCCGTGAAAAACTGTTTTTT
CSVRQGAREKLFF
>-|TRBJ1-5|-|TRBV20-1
TGCAGTGCTAGAAGGAGGGCGACAGACCATAGCAATCAGCCCCAGCATTTT
CSARRRATDHSNQPQHF
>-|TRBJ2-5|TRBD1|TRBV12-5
TGTGCTAGTGGTTTGTTCCCCTCAGGGGGCTGGGAGACCCAGTACTTC
CASGLFPSGGWETQYF
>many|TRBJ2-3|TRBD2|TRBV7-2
TGTGCCAGCAGCTCGGGACTAGCTCCGGATACGCAGTATTTT
CASSSGLAPDTQYF
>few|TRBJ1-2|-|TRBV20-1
TGCAGTGCTAAAGGGGGGTGGTCAGTCTATGGCTACACCTTC
CSAKGGWSVYGYTF
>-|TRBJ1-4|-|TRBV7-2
TGTGCCAGCAGCCGGAACGCCGCCATTAATGAAAAACTGTTTTTT
CASSRNAAINEKLFF
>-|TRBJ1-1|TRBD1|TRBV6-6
TGTGCCAGCAGTTACCCGGGACAGCGGAACACTGAAGCTTTCTTT
CASSYPGQRNTEAFF